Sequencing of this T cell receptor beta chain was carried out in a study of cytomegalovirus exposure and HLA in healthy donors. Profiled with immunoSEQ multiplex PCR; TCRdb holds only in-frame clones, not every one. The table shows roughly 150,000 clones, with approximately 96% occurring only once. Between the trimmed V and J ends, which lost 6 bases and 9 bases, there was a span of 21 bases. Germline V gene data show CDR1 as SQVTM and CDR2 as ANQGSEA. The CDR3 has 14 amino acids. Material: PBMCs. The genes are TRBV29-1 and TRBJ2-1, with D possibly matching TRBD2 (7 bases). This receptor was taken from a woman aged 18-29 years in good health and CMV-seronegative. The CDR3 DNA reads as TGCAGCGTCCGCGCTTCTAGGGGGGGCACTGAGCAGTTCTTC. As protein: CSVRASRGGTEQFF.